This T cell receptor (beta chain) was captured by sequencing in a study of spatial heterogeneity in lung cancer. Study in general: Raw sequencing reads included, on average, more than 9.5 appearances of each unique TCR and UMI combination. Study-wide results and limits: Whereas they appeared in blood less at follow-up, ubiquitous expanded tumor TCRs appeared there more at resection.

The CDR3 covers 16 residues. Germline CDR1 MNHEY, CDR2 SVGAGI. Every TCR cDNA molecule bore a unique molecular identifier. TCRdb re-called the 5' RACE reads with MiXCR, one entry per CDR3 protein. In the table there are 85,000 to 100,000 distinct CDR3 sequences, approximately 12% of which are singletons. The sample's time point: sample taken at primary tumor resection. Whole RNA obtained from tumor, nontumor lung or frozen PBMC underwent sequencing without sorting. This clonotype was seen a single time. The antigen is not known. One junction end does not reproduce the germline sequence, and a read error may be involved.

The gene calls are TRBV6-5 and TRBJ1-1, with unresolved D. The TCR sequence derives from a male donor with early-stage non-small cell lung cancer. The specimen comprised PBMCs, sampled at surgery. CDR3: CASSHSRGTQNTEAFF. CDR3 nucleotide sequence: TGTGCCAGCAGTCACTCGCGGGGAACCCAGAACACTGAAGCTTTCTTT.